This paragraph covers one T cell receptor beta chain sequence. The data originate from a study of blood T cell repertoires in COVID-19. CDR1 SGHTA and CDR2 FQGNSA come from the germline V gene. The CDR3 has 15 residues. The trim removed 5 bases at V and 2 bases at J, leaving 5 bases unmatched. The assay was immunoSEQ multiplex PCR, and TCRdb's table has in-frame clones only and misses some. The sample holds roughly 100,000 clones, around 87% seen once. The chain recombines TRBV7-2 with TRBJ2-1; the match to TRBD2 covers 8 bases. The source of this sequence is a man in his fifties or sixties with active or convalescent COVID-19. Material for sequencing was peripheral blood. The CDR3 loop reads CASSPSGGTYNEQFF. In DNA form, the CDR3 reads TGTGCCAGCAGCCCCAGCGGGGGAACCTACAATGAGCAGTTCTTC.